This T cell receptor beta chain appears in the sequencing data of a study of T cell responses to AZD1222 COVID-19 vaccine. General observations from the study: Donors in the cohort were predominantly white British and more often female, and clonal diversity was possibly underestimated. Just five to seven people given AZD1222 tested seropositive at baseline. The CD4 TCRs associated with vaccination extended across spike and predominated at 160-218 and 743-854.

Data came from immunoSEQ multiplex PCR; TCRdb stores just in-frame clones and leaves some out. This sample has some 140,000 clones, with 93% found just once. A remark on this clone: Its antigen is unknown.

The germline V and J ends were trimmed by 5 bases and 9 bases, with 14 bases remaining between them. CDR3 length: 13 amino acids. Germline CDR1 is SGHTA and CDR2 is FQGTGA. The sequenced sample was peripheral blood, obtained on day 0 of AZD1222 vaccination. The V gene is TRBV7-3, the J gene TRBJ2-1, with TRBD1 as a possible D gene (5 bases). This TCR was recovered from an adult in good health. The DNA for the CDR3 is TGTGCCAGCAGCATCACTGTTGGGGCTGAGCAGTTCTTC. Protein: CASSITVGAEQFF. The full variable domain, its missing parts supplied by reference TRBV7-3 and TRBJ2-1, is GAGVSQTPSNKVTEKGKYVELRCDPISGHTALYWYRQSLGQGPEFLIYFQGTGAADDSGLPNDRFFAVRPEGSVSTLKIQRTERGDSAVYLCASSITVGAEQFFGPGTRLTVL.